These T cell receptor beta chains were read from a single sample in a study of radiation and T cells in renal cell carcinoma. The repertoire was sequenced with immunoSEQ multiplex PCR; TCRdb's copy has only in-frame clones and lacks some. The top ten clones hold 12% of a sample with about 130,000 clones, roughly 84% of them seen once. The sample here was blood, taken from a patient whose treatment included radiotherapy and nephrectomy. The source is a woman aged 45-65 years with renal cell carcinoma. The conserved cysteine and the conserved F or W are not part of the CDR3 here. Fields, in order: J gene, V gene, CDR3 protein.

>TRBJ2-1|TRBV6-5
ASRRDNRYNEQF
>TRBJ1-4|TRBV9
ASSRRGGNGGGKLF
>TRBJ1-6|TRBV14
ASSQGGTSSYNSPLH
>TRBJ2-1|TRBV5-1
ASSLGQGPYNEQF
>TRBJ2-1|TRBV10-2
ASSETNRGGRDYEQF
>TRBJ2-1|TRBV11-2
ASSLESGDEQF
>TRBJ1-1|TRBV5-8
ASMRGGIRNTEAF
>TRBJ2-3|TRBV4-1
ASSLSPSTDTQY
>TRBJ2-3|TRBV10-3
AISEGLAGAPNGADTQY
>TRBJ2-1|TRBV14
ASSQAPGRRVF
>TRBJ1-2|TRBV29-1
SVEGGPGEIFRYT
>TRBJ2-7|TRBV7-9
ASSSLRDRGYEQY
>TRBJ1-1|TRBV5-6
ASSLFEAVGTKNTEAF
>TRBJ1-2|TRBV19
ASRPNPDRGYT
>TRBJ1-6|TRBV12-5
ASGEGRSPLH
>TRBJ2-3|TRBV9
ASSPRDRGGDTQY
>TRBJ2-1|TRBV30
AWSVSPGVSEQF
>TRBJ1-2|TRBV2
ATREGVNYGYT
>TRBJ1-4|TRBV7-2
ASSRDSSNEKLF
>TRBJ2-3|TRBV15
ATSREGLSTDTQY
>TRBJ2-5|TRBV5-4
ASSLEREETQY
>TRBJ1-4|TRBV18
ASSPAGTEEEKLF
>TRBJ1-6|TRBV19
ATKTETDNSPLH
>TRBJ2-1|TRBV5-1
ASSPQGVGVSYNEQF
>TRBJ1-1|TRBV6-5
ASSGLTGDNTEAF
>TRBJ2-7|TRBV19
ASSRGQGNSYEQY
>TRBJ1-2|TRBV6-1
ASSEQGNYGYT
>TRBJ2-5|TRBV9
ASSVARGGETQY
>TRBJ2-3|TRBV19
ASSQLAGGRTDTQY
>TRBJ2-3|TRBV4-1
ASSPLGVETDTQY
>TRBJ2-1|TRBV6-5
ASSYRGQGVNEQF
>TRBJ2-1|TRBV11-3
ASSSGDWGGDEQF
>TRBJ2-1|TRBV29-1
SVGFGGGLSNEQF
>TRBJ2-2|TRBV6-1
ASGTIRTGELF
>TRBJ2-3|TRBV6-6
ASSSGGDRRTDTQY
>TRBJ2-2|TRBV11-3
ASSLIRTGELF
>TRBJ1-1|TRBV10-1
ASSEPGTLRDTEAF
>TRBJ2-5|TRBV5-1
ASSLGGVAGAPQETQY
>TRBJ1-5|TRBV6-1
ASSGSRSVTNQPQH
>TRBJ1-4|TRBV4-1
ASTGTGGIFDEKLF